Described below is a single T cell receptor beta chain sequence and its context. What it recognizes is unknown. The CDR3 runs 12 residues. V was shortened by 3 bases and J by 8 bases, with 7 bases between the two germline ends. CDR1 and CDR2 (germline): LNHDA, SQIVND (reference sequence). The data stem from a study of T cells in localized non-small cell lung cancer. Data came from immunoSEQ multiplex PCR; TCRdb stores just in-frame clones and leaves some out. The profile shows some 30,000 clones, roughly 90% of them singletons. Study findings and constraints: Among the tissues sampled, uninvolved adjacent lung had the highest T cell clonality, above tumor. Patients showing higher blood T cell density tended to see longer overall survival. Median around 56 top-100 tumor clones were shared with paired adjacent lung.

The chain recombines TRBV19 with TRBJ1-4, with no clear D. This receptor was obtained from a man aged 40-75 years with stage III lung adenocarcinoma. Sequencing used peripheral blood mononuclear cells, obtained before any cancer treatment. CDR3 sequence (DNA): TGTGCCAGTAGTATTAGTAGGGAAAAACTGTTTTTT. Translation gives CASSISREKLFF.